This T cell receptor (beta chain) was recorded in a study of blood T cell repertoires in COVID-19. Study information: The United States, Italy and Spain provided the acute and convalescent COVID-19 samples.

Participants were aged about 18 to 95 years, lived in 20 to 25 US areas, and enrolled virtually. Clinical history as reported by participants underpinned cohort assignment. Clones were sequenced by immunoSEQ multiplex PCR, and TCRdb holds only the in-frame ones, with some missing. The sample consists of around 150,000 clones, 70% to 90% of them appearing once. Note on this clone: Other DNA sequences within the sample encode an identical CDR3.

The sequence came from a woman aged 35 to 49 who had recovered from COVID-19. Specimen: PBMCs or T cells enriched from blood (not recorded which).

The CDR3 DNA is TGCGCCAGCAGCTTGGGACAGGGCCAAGAGACCCAGTACTTC. Its translation: CASSLGQGQETQYF. V is TRBV5-1 and J is TRBJ2-5, with 7 bases identical to TRBD1. V shed 0 bases and J 1 base; nucleotides not matched to a gene: 0. The CDR3 extends over 14 amino acids. The germline gives CDR1 SGHRS, CDR2 YFSETQ.